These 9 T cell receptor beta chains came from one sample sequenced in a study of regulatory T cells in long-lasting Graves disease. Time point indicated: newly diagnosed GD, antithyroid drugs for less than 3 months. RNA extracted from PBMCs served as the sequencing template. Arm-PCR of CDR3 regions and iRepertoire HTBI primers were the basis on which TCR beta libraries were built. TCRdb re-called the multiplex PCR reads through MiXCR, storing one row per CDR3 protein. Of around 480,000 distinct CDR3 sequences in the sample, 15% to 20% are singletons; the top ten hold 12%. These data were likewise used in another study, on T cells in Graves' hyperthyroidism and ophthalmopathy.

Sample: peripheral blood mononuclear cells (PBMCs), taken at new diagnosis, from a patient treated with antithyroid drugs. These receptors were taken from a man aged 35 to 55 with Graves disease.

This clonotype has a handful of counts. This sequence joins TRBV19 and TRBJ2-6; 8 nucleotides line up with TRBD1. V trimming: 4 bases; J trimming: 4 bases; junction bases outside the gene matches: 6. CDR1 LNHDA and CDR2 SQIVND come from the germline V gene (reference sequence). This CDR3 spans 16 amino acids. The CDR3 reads CASSTLRGRGANVLTF. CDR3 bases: TGTGCCAGTAGTACCCTCAGGGGGCGAGGGGCCAACGTCCTGACTTTC.

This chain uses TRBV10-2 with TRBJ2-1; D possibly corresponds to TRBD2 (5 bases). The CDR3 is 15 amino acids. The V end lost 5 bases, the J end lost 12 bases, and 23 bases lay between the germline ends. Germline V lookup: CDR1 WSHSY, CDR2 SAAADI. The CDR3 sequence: CASSSFGISVAGQFF. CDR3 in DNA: TGCGCCAGCAGTAGCTTTGGGATTAGCGTGGCTGGGCAGTTCTTC.

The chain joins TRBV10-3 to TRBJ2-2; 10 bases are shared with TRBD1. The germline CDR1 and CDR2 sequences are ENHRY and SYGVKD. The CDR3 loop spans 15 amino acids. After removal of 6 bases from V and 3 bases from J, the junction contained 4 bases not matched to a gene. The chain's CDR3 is CAIRGTGADTGELFF. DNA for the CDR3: TGTGCCATCAGGGGGACAGGGGCGGACACCGGGGAGCTGTTTTTT.

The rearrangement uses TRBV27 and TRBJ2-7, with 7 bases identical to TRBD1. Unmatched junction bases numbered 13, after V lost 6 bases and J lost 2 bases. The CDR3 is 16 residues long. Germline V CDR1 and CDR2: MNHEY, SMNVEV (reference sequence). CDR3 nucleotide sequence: TGTGCCAGCAGGACCCTAGGGACAGCCGCCCCCTACGAGCAGTACTTC. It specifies CASRTLGTAAPYEQYF.

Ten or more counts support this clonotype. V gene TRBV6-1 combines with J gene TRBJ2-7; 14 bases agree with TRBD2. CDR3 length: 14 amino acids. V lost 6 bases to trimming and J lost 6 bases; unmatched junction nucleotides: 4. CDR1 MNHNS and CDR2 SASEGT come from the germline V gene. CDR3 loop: CASSGLAGGGEQYF. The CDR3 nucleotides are TGTGCCAGCAGCGGACTAGCGGGAGGAGGCGAGCAGTACTTC.

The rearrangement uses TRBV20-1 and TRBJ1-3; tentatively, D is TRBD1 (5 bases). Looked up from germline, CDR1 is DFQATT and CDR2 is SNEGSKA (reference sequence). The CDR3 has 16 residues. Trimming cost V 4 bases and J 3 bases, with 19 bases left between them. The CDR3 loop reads CSATPGGGMGGNTIYF. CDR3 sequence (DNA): TGCAGTGCTACCCCCGGGGGGGGGATGGGTGGAAACACCATATATTTT.

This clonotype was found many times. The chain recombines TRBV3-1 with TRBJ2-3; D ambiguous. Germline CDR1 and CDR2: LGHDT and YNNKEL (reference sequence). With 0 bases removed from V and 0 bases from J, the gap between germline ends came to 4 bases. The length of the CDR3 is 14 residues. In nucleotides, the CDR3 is TGTGCCAGCAGCCAAGACCCGAGCACAGATACGCAGTATTTT. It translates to CASSQDPSTDTQYF.

The CDR3 reads CASSQRDTLGEQYF. As DNA, the CDR3 is TGTGCCAGCAGCCAAAGGGACACTTTGGGAGAGCAGTACTTC. V gene TRBV3-1 combines with J gene TRBJ2-7, with D perhaps TRBD1 (6 bases). The length of the CDR3 is 14 residues. V lost 2 bases to trimming and J lost 7 bases, with 15 bases between them. CDR1 is LGHDT, CDR2 YNNKEL, per germline (reference sequence).

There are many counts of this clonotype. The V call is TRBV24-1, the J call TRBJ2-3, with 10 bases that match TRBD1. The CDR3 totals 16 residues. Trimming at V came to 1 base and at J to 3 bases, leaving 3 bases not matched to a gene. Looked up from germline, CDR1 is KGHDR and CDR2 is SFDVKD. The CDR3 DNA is TGTGCCACCAGTGATTTTGGGACAGGGGTGACAGATACGCAGTATTTT. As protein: CATSDFGTGVTDTQYF.